Sequencing of this TCR beta chain was carried out in a study of response to subunit inactivated influenza vaccine. Concerning this clonotype: As yet, its antigen is unknown.

Findings of the study overall: T cells newly recruited by each seasonal influenza vaccination are few, the authors suggested.

The CDR3 is 17 amino acids. Germline V gene sequence: CDR1 SEHNR, CDR2 FQNEAQ (reference sequence). V lost 5 bases, J lost 8 bases, and 22 bases lay in between. TCRdb re-called the RT-PCR reads with MiXCR, one entry per CDR3 protein. The data show almost 600,000 distinct CDR3 sequences, with 14% seen just once and around 10% held by the top ten. This TCR derives from a man aged 50-60 years who received an inactivated influenza vaccine. The V call is TRBV7-9, the J call TRBJ1-6; the D gene is possibly TRBD1 (5 bases). The input for sequencing was PBMCs from blood, taken 11 to 12 days after vaccination. The CDR3 DNA reads TGTGCCAGCAGCGCGGACACCCGCCGGTTAAAGTATTCACCCCTCCACTTT. Encoded protein: CASSADTRRLKYSPLHF.